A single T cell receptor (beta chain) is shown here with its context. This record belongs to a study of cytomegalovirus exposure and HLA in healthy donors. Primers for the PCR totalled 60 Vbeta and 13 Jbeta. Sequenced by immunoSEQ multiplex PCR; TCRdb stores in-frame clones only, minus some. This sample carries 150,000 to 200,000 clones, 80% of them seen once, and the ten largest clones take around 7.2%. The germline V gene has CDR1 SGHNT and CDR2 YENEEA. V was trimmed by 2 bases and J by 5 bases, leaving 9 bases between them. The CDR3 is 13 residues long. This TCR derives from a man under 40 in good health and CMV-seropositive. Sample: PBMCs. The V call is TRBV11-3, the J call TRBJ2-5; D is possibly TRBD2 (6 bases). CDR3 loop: CASSLSSVETQYF. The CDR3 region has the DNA TGTGCCAGCAGCTTATCTAGCGTGGAGACCCAGTACTTC.